This T cell receptor (beta chain) derives from a study of memory CD4+ T cells and cytomegalovirus serostatus. CDR3 size: 16 residues. Losses at the gene ends were 5 bases for V and 5 bases for J; bases not matched to a gene: 9. Germline V gives CDR1 LNHDA, CDR2 SQIVND (reference sequence). This clone has just one count. Its antigen is still unknown. Overall study findings and caveats: About 40% of the roughly 150 known CMV-associated TCRbeta sequences appeared in CD4+ memory. CMV serostatus prediction reached median AUC roughly 0.95, or 0.91 with US-trained model.

Single viable CD3+CD4+CD8-CD45RO+ cells were sorted as the memory CD4+ T cells. Serostatus was set by detecting CMV pp150, pp28, p38, p52 IgG. Source study methods: After removing out-of-frame reads, approximately 2.2 million distinct TCRbeta sequences remained. The protocol was immunoSEQ multiplex PCR, while the TCRdb copy is restricted to in-frame clones and leaves out a portion. V, J and clone size were drawn from that table, and D and trimming were deduced from the DNA. The table shows 25,000 to 30,000 clones, with approximately 72% occurring only once. The chain recombines TRBV19 with TRBJ2-5; 12 nucleotides line up with TRBD1. Input material: memory CD4+ T cells from blood. The receptor comes from an adult in good health and CMV-seronegative. The CDR3 loop is CASSSAGQGAWETQYF. CDR3 in DNA: TGTGCCAGTAGTTCCGCGGGACAGGGGGCATGGGAGACCCAGTACTTC. The entire variable domain, with the rest obtained from reference TRBV19 and TRBJ2-5, is as follows: DGGITQSPKYLFRKEGQNVTLSCEQNLNHDAMYWYRQDPGQGLRLIYYSQIVNDFQKGDIAEGYSVSREKKESFPLTVTSAQKNPTAFYLCASSSAGQGAWETQYFGPGTRLLVL.